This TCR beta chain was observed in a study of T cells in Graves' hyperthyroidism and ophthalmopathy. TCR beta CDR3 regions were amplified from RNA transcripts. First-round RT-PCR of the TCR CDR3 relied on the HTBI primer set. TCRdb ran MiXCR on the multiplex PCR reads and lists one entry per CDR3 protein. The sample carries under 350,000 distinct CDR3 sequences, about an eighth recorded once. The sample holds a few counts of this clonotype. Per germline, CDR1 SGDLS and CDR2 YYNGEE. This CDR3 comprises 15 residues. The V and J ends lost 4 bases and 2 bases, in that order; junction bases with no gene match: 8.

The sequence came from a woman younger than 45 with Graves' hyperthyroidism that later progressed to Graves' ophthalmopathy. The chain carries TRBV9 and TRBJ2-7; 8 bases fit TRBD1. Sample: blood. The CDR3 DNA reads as TGTGCCAGCAGCCGCGATGGACAGGGCCCCTACGAGCAGTACTTC. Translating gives CASSRDGQGPYEQYF.